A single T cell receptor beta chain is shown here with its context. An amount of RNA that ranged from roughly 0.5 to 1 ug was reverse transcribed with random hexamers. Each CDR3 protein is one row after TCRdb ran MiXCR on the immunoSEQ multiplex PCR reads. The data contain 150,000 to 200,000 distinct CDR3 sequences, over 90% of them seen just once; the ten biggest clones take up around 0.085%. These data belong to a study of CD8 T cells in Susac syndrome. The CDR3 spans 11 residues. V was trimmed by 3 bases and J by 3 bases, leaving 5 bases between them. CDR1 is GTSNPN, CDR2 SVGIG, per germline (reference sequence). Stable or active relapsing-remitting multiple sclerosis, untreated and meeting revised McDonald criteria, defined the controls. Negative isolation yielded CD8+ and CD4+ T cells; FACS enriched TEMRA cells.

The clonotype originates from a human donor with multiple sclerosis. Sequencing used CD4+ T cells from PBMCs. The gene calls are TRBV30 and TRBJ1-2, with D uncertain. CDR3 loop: CAWRIDYGYTF. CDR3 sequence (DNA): TGTGCCTGGAGAATCGACTATGGCTACACCTTC.